The 19 T cell receptor beta chains in this list originate from one sample, sequenced in a study of T cell clonotyping in hematopoietic cell transplantation. The assay was immunoSEQ multiplex PCR, and TCRdb's table has in-frame clones only and misses some. The top ten hold 5.5% to 8% of the sample, which has some 30,000 clones, over 65% seen once. Time point given: recipient sample about 28 days before transplant, after cytoreduction. Here the sequenced sample was peripheral blood mononuclear cells, taken before stem cell transplant. These TCRs come from a young woman with chronic myeloid leukemia. Some clones in this sample may be carry-over from other donors' samples.

This clone was counted a few times. This sequence joins TRBV20-1 and TRBJ1-2; no reliable D call. V lost 5 bases and J lost 3, with 1 base in between. The CDR3 is made up of 9 amino acids. Germline lookup yields CDR1 DFQATT and CDR2 SNEGSKA (reference sequence). The DNA for the CDR3 is TGCAGTGCTCACTATGGCTACACCTTC. Translated: CSAHYGYTF.

The chain is built from TRBV29-1 and TRBJ2-5, with 14 bases matching TRBD2. The germline gives CDR1 SQVTM, CDR2 ANQGSEA. The CDR3 covers 17 residues. Germline trimming cut 0 bases from V and 5 bases from J; bases unmatched to any gene: 8. This CDR3 is CSVEDLRTSGRRETQYF. The CDR3 nucleotides are TGCAGCGTTGAAGATCTTAGGACTAGCGGGAGGCGGGAGACCCAGTACTTC.

This clone was seen a handful of times. The V and J genes are TRBV6-1 and TRBJ1-1; D is undetermined. The CDR3 has 13 residues. V was shortened by 1 base and J by 5 bases, with 8 bases between the two germline ends. The V gene's germline CDR1 is MNHNS and CDR2 SASEGT. The CDR3 bases are TGTGCCAGCAGTGAAGACAGTCCAACTGAAGCTTTCTTT. Protein: CASSEDSPTEAFF.

The chain is built from TRBV25-1 and TRBJ1-2; D possibly corresponds to TRBD1 (5 bases). The CDR3 extends over 16 amino acids. V was cut by 2 bases and J by 4 bases, with 17 bases left in between. The V gene's germline CDR1 is MGHDK and CDR2 SYGVNS. The CDR3 loop reads CASSERTGGEVYGYTF. The CDR3 nucleotides read TGTGCCAGCAGTGAACGAACTGGGGGTGAGGTCTATGGCTACACCTTC.

This clone was recorded a few times. The V and J genes are TRBV19 and TRBJ1-2; D not certain. CDR1 and CDR2 from the germline V gene are LNHDA and SQIVND (reference sequence). The V and J ends lost 11 bases and 4 bases respectively, with 5 bases between them. The CDR3 covers 9 residues. CDR3 residues: CAAGYGYTF. The CDR3 coding sequence is TGTGCCGCGGGCTATGGCTACACCTTC.

The chain combines TRBV9 with TRBJ2-7; D not certain. The V gene's germline CDR1 is SGDLS and CDR2 YYNGEE. The V end was cut by 2 bases, the J end by 7 bases, with 22 bases between. There are 16 residues in the CDR3. The CDR3 DNA is TGTGCCAGCAGCGTTGGAGTCGACCTTGTAATGGGGGAGCAGTACTTC. Protein sequence: CASSVGVDLVMGEQYF.

V is TRBV30 and J is TRBJ2-7; TRBD1 or TRBD2 may be the D gene (5 bases each). Germline V lookup: CDR1 GTSNPN, CDR2 SVGIG (reference sequence). The CDR3 covers 18 residues. V lost 0 bases and J 2 bases, leaving 23 bases between the germline ends. The CDR3 region has the DNA TGTGCCTGGAGTGTACTAGAAGGGGCGGGCCCGCTTACCTACGAGCAGTACTTC. The encoded protein is CAWSVLEGAGPLTYEQYF.

The rearrangement uses TRBV29-1 and TRBJ1-2; D possibly corresponds to TRBD1 (6 bases). The V end lost 5 bases, the J end lost 4 bases, and 11 bases lay between the germline ends. From germline, CDR1 is SQVTM and CDR2 ANQGSEA. The CDR3 is made up of 12 amino acids. The DNA for the CDR3 is TGCAGCGTTCTACAGGGTTCCTATGGCTACACCTTC. Its translation is CSVLQGSYGYTF.

Only one count was recorded for this clone. This chain connects TRBV7-3 to TRBJ2-7, with a weak D call TRBD1 (5 bases). The length of the CDR3 is 13 residues. Trimming took off 2 bases at V and 4 bases at J, with 9 bases between the two ends. Germline-derived CDR1 and CDR2 are SGHTA and FQGTGA. The CDR3 DNA reads as TGTGCCAGCAGCTTAGGGGCAGGGTACGAGCAGTACTTC. Residues: CASSLGAGYEQYF. The full variable domain, rest sourced from reference TRBV7-3 and TRBJ2-7, is GAGVSQTPSNKVTEKGKYVELRCDPISGHTALYWYRQSLGQGPEFLIYFQGTGAADDSGLPNDRFFAVRPEGSVSTLKIQRTERGDSAVYLCASSLGAGYEQYFGPGTRLTVT.

The V call is TRBV6-1, the J call TRBJ2-2; unclear D gene. V gave up 4 bases and J gave up 7 bases, with 4 bases separating them. Germline CDR1 reads MNHNS; CDR2 reads SASEGT. The CDR3 consists of 11 residues. CDR3 DNA sequence: TGTGCCAGCAGTGGGTTCGGGGAGCTGTTTTTT. As protein: CASSGFGELFF.

V is TRBV29-1 and J is TRBJ1-1, with no clear D. V was pared by 3 bases and J by 5 bases, with 10 bases between. The CDR3 has 12 residues. Germline V gene sequence: CDR1 SQVTM, CDR2 ANQGSEA. The CDR3, as DNA: TGCAGCGTTGATGAGGGAAGTACTGAAGCTTTCTTT. The encoded protein is CSVDEGSTEAFF.

The V gene is TRBV4-1, the J gene TRBJ1-2; D is unclear. The germline V gene encodes CDR1 MGHRA and CDR2 YSYEKL. The V gene lost 1 base and the J gene lost 4 bases, with 7 bases spanning the gap. The CDR3 covers 13 residues. The CDR3 sequence is CASSQGSAYGYTF. The DNA of the CDR3 is TGCGCCAGCAGCCAAGGGTCAGCCTATGGCTACACCTTC.

The chain carries TRBV19 and TRBJ2-7; the D gene could be TRBD1 or TRBD2 (5 bases each). The germline V and J ends were trimmed by 3 bases and 6 bases, with 12 bases remaining between them. The germline V gene encodes CDR1 LNHDA and CDR2 SQIVND (reference sequence). This CDR3 has 13 residues. The CDR3 nucleotides are TGTGCCAGTAGTATTGGGCTGGGGACCGAGCAGTACTTC. This translates into CASSIGLGTEQYF.

A single count supports this clone. The V and J genes are TRBV30 and TRBJ2-6; weak D call: TRBD1 (6 bases). The ends were cut back, 1 base at V and 4 bases at J, with 11 bases in the middle. CDR1 is GTSNPN, CDR2 SVGIG, per germline (reference sequence). The CDR3 loop spans 15 amino acids. This CDR3 is CAWSAGQWGANVLTF. The CDR3 coding sequence is TGTGCCTGGAGTGCCGGACAGTGGGGGGCCAACGTCCTGACTTTC.

The sample holds a few counts of this clone. This rearrangement joins TRBV4-1 to TRBJ1-2; no firm D call. CDR1 is MGHRA and CDR2 is YSYEKL in the germline V gene. Trimming stripped 4 bases from V and 4 bases from J, with 19 bases between. This CDR3 is 16 amino acids long. In nucleotides, the CDR3 is TGCGCCAGCAGCCTATTATTGGGGAGTATCTCCTATGGCTACACCTTC. It translates to CASSLLLGSISYGYTF.

On this clone: At one end the junction does not follow the germline gene, possibly because of a read error. The chain recombines TRBV7-8 with TRBJ2-7; D perhaps matches TRBD1 (6 bases). Germline V gene sequence: CDR1 SGHVS, CDR2 FQNEAQ. The CDR3 covers 12 residues. For the CDR3, the DNA is TGTGCCAGCAGCTTTGGAAAAGGGGGTGTTTTCTTC. Translation gives CASSFGKGGVFF.

This clone has only a few counts. This chain joins TRBV4-1 and TRBJ1-1; 9 positions match TRBD1. Per the germline V gene, CDR1 is MGHRA and CDR2 is YSYEKL. This CDR3 has 14 amino acids. V shed 1 base, J shed 4 bases, and the junction held 1 base outside the gene matches. The CDR3 protein is CASSQVDRGTEAFF. For the CDR3, the DNA is TGCGCCAGCAGCCAAGTGGACAGGGGCACTGAAGCTTTCTTT.

The chain couples TRBV5-1 to TRBJ2-7; D gene ambiguous. The CDR3 runs to 12 residues. The ends were cut back, 0 bases at V and 3 bases at J, with 4 bases in the middle. Germline CDR1 reads SGHRS; CDR2 reads YFSETQ. The DNA for the CDR3 is TGCGCCAGCAGCTTGGAGGGCTACGAGCAGTACTTC. Translation: CASSLEGYEQYF.

This clone was recorded once. The genes are TRBV27 and TRBJ1-5; no clear D gene. V was trimmed by 6 bases and J by 1 base, leaving 10 bases between them. CDR3 size: 14 residues. Germline CDR1 MNHEY, CDR2 SMNVEV (reference sequence). CDR3 protein: CASSSTGSNQPQHF. CDR3 DNA sequence: TGTGCCAGCAGCTCTACCGGGAGCAATCAGCCCCAGCATTTT.